This record covers a single T cell receptor beta chain. The data belong to a study of blood T cell repertoires in COVID-19. Study-level background: Samples taken during acute and convalescent COVID-19 were collected in the United States, Italy and Spain. PBMCs, B-cell-depleted T cells, or T cells provided the cDNA or gDNA that made up the material.

The ends were cut back, 3 bases at V and 6 bases at J, with 9 bases in the middle. The CDR3 has 12 amino acids. Germline loops: CDR1 SGDLS, CDR2 YYNGEE. In the source study's methods: By means of reference gene primer amplification, nucleated cell counts were estimated. Libraries were prepared by immunoSEQ multiplex PCR; TCRdb keeps only in-frame clonotypes and omits some of them. V, J and clone size are taken as reported in that table, and D and trimming were inferred from the DNA itself. Of 20,000 to 30,000 clones listed, 70% to 90% are singletons. The sequence derives from a woman aged 65 to 85 with COVID-19, enrolled during active disease. The V and J genes are TRBV9 and TRBJ2-5; D remains ambiguous. Sequencing was performed on peripheral blood. For the CDR3, the DNA is TGTGCCAGCAGCGGGGTTGGGCAGACCCAGTACTTC. This translates into CASSGVGQTQYF.